In this sample, the clone carrying this T cell receptor (beta chain) turned up many times. The antigen remains undetermined. The data belong to a study of T cell repertoires in cytomegalovirus infection. Study overall: It was recently identified HLA-C-restricted and well-studied HLA-B-restricted CMV epitopes that the study used. A matching HLA type, together with CMV infection, was signaled by public TCR beta signatures. Study-wide results and limits: HLA-C-restricted CMV clonotypes gave the most frequent clonotype in two of eight donors.

CDR1 and CDR2 from the germline V gene are MNHNS and SASEGT. The CDR3 totals 15 residues. The V end lost 5 bases, the J end lost 2 bases, and 15 bases lay between the germline ends. MiXCR, run by TCRdb on the reads, gives a single entry per CDR3 protein. In the table there are about a million distinct CDR3 sequences, around 30% of which are singletons. Sample: cultured CD8+ T cells from PBMCs, taken from culture after CMV antigen stimulation. The rearrangement links TRBV6-1 to TRBJ1-1, with D uncertain. The receptor's source is a human donor in good health (CMV status not recorded). Some clones in this sample may be carry-over from other donors' samples. CDR3 sequence reads: CASSMRLTVNTEAFF. Here the CDR3 DNA reads TGTGCCAGCAGTATGCGGCTGACGGTTAACACTGAAGCTTTCTTT.